The rows below give T cell receptor beta chains drawn from one sample of a study of T cell responses to AZD1222 COVID-19 vaccine. Generated by immunoSEQ multiplex PCR, the TCRdb table keeps only in-frame clones and is missing some. The table has some 81,000 clones, about 82% seen once. The specimen was peripheral blood, collected 28 days after the second AZD1222 dose. These receptors were collected from an adult who received the AZD1222 COVID-19 vaccine. CDR3s include the opening cysteine and the closing phenylalanine or tryptophan. Fields, in order: clone size, CDR3 length, V gene, J gene, D gene, CDR3 DNA, CDR3 protein. A D gene is named only where the DNA matches it firmly. Clone size is not always given. Where it is, it says once, few, many or a class for expanded clones.

size: .; length: 15; V: TRBV5-4; J: TRBJ1-4; D: .; DNA: TGTGCCAGCAGCTTGGCCGGGGCAGAGAATGAAAAACTGTTTTTT; CDR3: CASSLAGAENEKLFF
size: .; length: 14; V: TRBV5-1; J: TRBJ1-1; D: .; DNA: TGCGCCAGCAGCTTGGCCCCGATGAACACTGAAGCTTTCTTT; CDR3: CASSLAPMNTEAFF
size: .; length: 13; V: TRBV5-6; J: TRBJ2-7; D: .; DNA: TGTGCCAGCAGCTCGGGAGCAACCTACGAGCAGTACTTC; CDR3: CASSSGATYEQYF
size: .; length: 14; V: TRBV6-5; J: TRBJ2-7; D: TRBD2; DNA: TGTGCCAGCAGTATAGGACTAGCGGGACCCGAGCAGTACTTC; CDR3: CASSIGLAGPEQYF
size: .; length: 14; V: TRBV18; J: TRBJ2-3; D: .; DNA: TGTGCCAGCTCAACGGCAGGCTTGGGAGATACGCAGTATTTT; CDR3: CASSTAGLGDTQYF
size: .; length: 13; V: TRBV27; J: TRBJ2-7; D: .; DNA: TGTGCCAGCAGTTTAAGGCGGGAATACGAGCAGTACTTC; CDR3: CASSLRREYEQYF
size: .; length: 15; V: TRBV7-9; J: TRBJ2-2; D: .; DNA: TGTGCCAGCAGCGCCTCGGGTACTTACACCGGGGAGCTGTTTTTT; CDR3: CASSASGTYTGELFF
size: .; length: 13; V: TRBV7-3; J: TRBJ2-7; D: TRBD1; DNA: TGTGCCAGCAGCTCCGACAGGGGAAACGAGCAGTACTTC; CDR3: CASSSDRGNEQYF
size: few; length: 14; V: TRBV6-5; J: TRBJ2-7; D: TRBD2; DNA: TGTGCCAGCTGGGGACTAGCGGGATCCTACGAGCAGTACTTC; CDR3: CASWGLAGSYEQYF
size: .; length: 13; V: TRBV6-5; J: TRBJ2-7; D: .; DNA: TGTGCCAGCACCCCGGACAGCTCCTACGAGCAGTACTTC; CDR3: CASTPDSSYEQYF
size: .; length: 15; V: TRBV6-5; J: TRBJ2-1; D: .; DNA: TGTGCCAGCAGTCCCCCCGCCCACTCCTACAATGAGCAGTTCTTC; CDR3: CASSPPAHSYNEQFF
size: .; length: 15; V: TRBV27; J: TRBJ2-7; D: .; DNA: TGTGCCAGCAGTTTATACCCACCGGGCTCCTACGAGCAGTACTTC; CDR3: CASSLYPPGSYEQYF
size: .; length: 16; V: TRBV7-2; J: TRBJ1-5; D: .; DNA: TGTGCCAGCAGCTCAGACAGCGGAGCGGGCAATCAGCCCCAGCATTTT; CDR3: CASSSDSGAGNQPQHF
size: .; length: 15; V: TRBV6-5; J: TRBJ2-1; D: .; DNA: TGTGCCAGCAGCTCAGGGGTGGGGTCCTACAATGAGCAGTTCTTC; CDR3: CASSSGVGSYNEQFF
size: .; length: 14; V: TRBV9; J: TRBJ1-3; D: .; DNA: TGTGCCAGCAGTCAACGGGGTCCTGGAAACACCATATATTTT; CDR3: CASSQRGPGNTIYF
size: .; length: 16; V: TRBV4-2; J: TRBJ2-7; D: .; DNA: TGTGCCAGCAGCCAGGGGCGTCAGGGACCCTCCTACGAGCAGTACTTC; CDR3: CASSQGRQGPSYEQYF
size: few; length: 16; V: TRBV3-1/TRBV3-2; J: TRBJ2-7; D: .; DNA: TGTGCCAGCAGCCAATTGTCCTGGTTGAAAACTTACGAGCAGTACTTC; CDR3: CASSQLSWLKTYEQYF
size: .; length: 15; V: TRBV7-9; J: TRBJ2-4; D: .; DNA: TGTGCCAGCAGCTTGGCGAGAGGGGGGCAAAACATTCAGTACTTC; CDR3: CASSLARGGQNIQYF
size: .; length: 14; V: TRBV5-1; J: TRBJ2-1; D: .; DNA: TGCGCCAGCAGTTTCCGGGACCTAGACAATGAGCAGTTCTTC; CDR3: CASSFRDLDNEQFF
size: .; length: 15; V: TRBV19; J: TRBJ2-1; D: .; DNA: TGTGCCAGTAGTATCCAGGGAGTAGGGTACAATGAGCAGTTCTTC; CDR3: CASSIQGVGYNEQFF
size: once; length: 16; V: TRBV7-9; J: TRBJ2-4; D: TRBD2; DNA: TGTGCCAGCAGCACCGGGACTAGCGGGAGTCTAAACATTCAGTACTTC; CDR3: CASSTGTSGSLNIQYF
size: few; length: 13; V: TRBV5-8; J: TRBJ2-5; D: .; DNA: TGTGCCAGCAGCTTGGACCCAGCCGGGGCCCAGTACTTC; CDR3: CASSLDPAGAQYF
size: .; length: 15; V: TRBV5-6; J: TRBJ1-4; D: .; DNA: TGTGCCAGCAGCTTACCGGGAGATTCCGATGAAAAACTGTTTTTT; CDR3: CASSLPGDSDEKLFF
size: .; length: 15; V: TRBV6-6; J: TRBJ2-7; D: TRBD1; DNA: TGTGCCAGCAGGTCCGGGACAGGGAATTCCTACGAGCAGTACTTC; CDR3: CASRSGTGNSYEQYF
size: .; length: 15; V: TRBV5-6; J: TRBJ1-3; D: .; DNA: TGTGCCAGCAGCTTTCAGTCTTTCTCTGGAAACACCATATATTTT; CDR3: CASSFQSFSGNTIYF
size: .; length: 11; V: TRBV13; J: TRBJ1-1; D: .; DNA: TGTGCCAGCAGCTTGAAGACTGAAGCTTTCTTT; CDR3: CASSLKTEAFF
size: .; length: 15; V: TRBV28; J: TRBJ1-2; D: .; DNA: TGTGCCAGCAGTTCTGGCCTGGGGTGGGAGGGTGGCTACACCTTC; CDR3: CASSSGLGWEGGYTF
size: .; length: 17; V: TRBV18; J: TRBJ1-2; D: TRBD1; DNA: TGTGCCAGCTCACCAGATACTACAGGGGGCGCTTCCTATGGCTACACCTTC; CDR3: CASSPDTTGGASYGYTF
size: .; length: 13; V: TRBV7-9; J: TRBJ2-1; D: .; DNA: TGTGCCAGCAGCATCGGGGCCCTCGGGCGGCAGTTCTTC; CDR3: CASSIGALGRQFF
size: .; length: 14; V: TRBV27; J: TRBJ2-7; D: .; DNA: TGTGCCAGCAGTTCGGACGGACCCTCCTACGAGCAGTACTTC; CDR3: CASSSDGPSYEQYF
size: once; length: 17; V: TRBV15; J: TRBJ2-6; D: TRBD1; DNA: TGTGCCACCAGCAGAGAGGGACAGGGAACTGGGGCCAACGTCCTGACTTTC; CDR3: CATSREGQGTGANVLTF
size: .; length: 14; V: TRBV11-2; J: TRBJ1-6; D: TRBD1; DNA: TGTGCCAGCAGCTCGGACAGGGCGAATTCACCCCTCCACTTT; CDR3: CASSSDRANSPLHF
size: .; length: 17; V: TRBV7-9; J: TRBJ2-6; D: TRBD1; DNA: TGTGCCAGCAGCCGTCCGGGACAGTCTACTGGGGCCAACGTCCTGACTTTC; CDR3: CASSRPGQSTGANVLTF
size: .; length: 14; V: TRBV4-1; J: TRBJ2-1; D: .; DNA: TGCGCCAGCAGCCAAATGGGGTCCTACAATGAGCAGTTCTTC; CDR3: CASSQMGSYNEQFF
size: .; length: 14; V: TRBV29-1; J: TRBJ2-6; D: TRBD2; DNA: TGCAGCGCCCGGGGGGTCTCTGGGGCCAACGTCCTGACTTTC; CDR3: CSARGVSGANVLTF
size: .; length: 15; V: TRBV7-8; J: TRBJ2-7; D: TRBD2; DNA: TGTGCCAGCAGCCGACTAGCGGTAAGCTCCTACGAGCAGTACTTC; CDR3: CASSRLAVSSYEQYF
size: .; length: 13; V: TRBV30; J: TRBJ2-2; D: .; DNA: TGTGCCTGGAGGGCCAGTTTCACCGGGGAGCTGTTTTTT; CDR3: CAWRASFTGELFF
size: once; length: 16; V: TRBV28; J: TRBJ1-5; D: .; DNA: TGTGCCAGCAGTTTGGGGCAGACCCATAGCAATCAGCCCCAGCATTTT; CDR3: CASSLGQTHSNQPQHF
size: .; length: 19; V: TRBV4-1; J: TRBJ2-1; D: TRBD2; DNA: TGCGCCAGCAGCCAAGCTTTCGCCGGGACTAGCGGGAGGGCAGGTGAGCAGTTCTTC; CDR3: CASSQAFAGTSGRAGEQFF
size: .; length: 10; V: TRBV20-1; J: TRBJ2-7; D: .; DNA: TGCAGTGGGTACAGCTACGAGCAGTACTTC; CDR3: CSGYSYEQYF
size: .; length: 16; V: TRBV4-1; J: TRBJ1-5; D: .; DNA: TGCGCCAGCAGCCAAGGGGACCTGGGGGGTGTTAGGCCCCAGCATTTT; CDR3: CASSQGDLGGVRPQHF
size: .; length: 12; V: TRBV28; J: TRBJ1-5; D: .; DNA: TGTGCCAGCAGGGGGTCCAATCAGCCCCAGCATTTT; CDR3: CASRGSNQPQHF
size: .; length: 14; V: TRBV21-1; J: TRBJ1-3; D: .; DNA: TGTGCCAGCACAAAGACGCTGGGACGGGACACCATATATTTT; CDR3: CASTKTLGRDTIYF
size: few; length: 14; V: TRBV2; J: TRBJ2-7; D: TRBD1; DNA: TGTGCCAGCAGGAAGACCGGGACAGGGGCCGAGCAGTACTTC; CDR3: CASRKTGTGAEQYF
size: .; length: 12; V: TRBV10-3; J: TRBJ1-4; D: .; DNA: TGTGCCACTAAACAGGGAGGTGAAAAACTGTTTTTT; CDR3: CATKQGGEKLFF
size: once; length: 13; V: TRBV2; J: TRBJ1-1; D: .; DNA: TGTGCCAGCAGTGTTAGGGGTGCGGGTGAAGCTTTCTTT; CDR3: CASSVRGAGEAFF
size: .; length: 13; V: TRBV6-2/TRBV6-3; J: TRBJ2-7; D: TRBD1; DNA: TGTGCCAGCAGTTACGGGGACAGTTACGAGCAGTACTTC; CDR3: CASSYGDSYEQYF
size: .; length: 15; V: TRBV7-7; J: TRBJ2-5; D: TRBD1; DNA: TGTGCTAGCAGCTCGGACAGGGGGCGCGGGGAGACCCAGTACTTC; CDR3: CASSSDRGRGETQYF
size: .; length: 15; V: TRBV6-5; J: TRBJ1-2; D: .; DNA: TGTGCCAGCAGGCCCTCGGGGGGGGCGAACTATGGCTACACCTTC; CDR3: CASRPSGGANYGYTF
size: .; length: 16; V: TRBV5-1; J: TRBJ2-6; D: .; DNA: TGCGCCAGCAGTTTGGACAGTTTCTCTGGGGCCAACGTCCTGACTTTC; CDR3: CASSLDSFSGANVLTF
size: .; length: 15; V: TRBV5-4; J: TRBJ1-1; D: .; DNA: TGTGCCAGCAGCTTGGTGACCAGGGGGAACACTGAAGCTTTCTTT; CDR3: CASSLVTRGNTEAFF
size: few; length: 16; V: TRBV5-5; J: TRBJ2-6; D: .; DNA: TGTGCCAGCAGCTTGGTAGGGGGACTTGGGGCCAACGTCCTGACTTTC; CDR3: CASSLVGGLGANVLTF
size: .; length: 14; V: TRBV7-2; J: TRBJ2-5; D: .; DNA: TGTGCCAGCAGCTTAAGGGGGACCGGGGAGACCCAGTACTTC; CDR3: CASSLRGTGETQYF
size: .; length: 14; V: TRBV6-5; J: TRBJ1-5; D: .; DNA: TGTGCCAGCAGTCCAAACCACCTCAATCAGCCCCAGCATTTT; CDR3: CASSPNHLNQPQHF
size: .; length: 17; V: TRBV3-1/TRBV3-2; J: TRBJ2-5; D: TRBD2; DNA: TGTGCCAGCAGCCAAGATCTGGCTAGCGGAGCCCAAGAGACCCAGTACTTC; CDR3: CASSQDLASGAQETQYF
size: .; length: 15; V: TRBV6-2/TRBV6-3; J: TRBJ2-7; D: .; DNA: TGTGCCAGCAGTTACCCCGACAGCCTAACCTACGAGCAGTACTTC; CDR3: CASSYPDSLTYEQYF
size: .; length: 14; V: TRBV7-2; J: TRBJ1-6; D: .; DNA: TGTGCCAGCAGCCCCGACAGTGGGGATTCACCCCTCCACTTT; CDR3: CASSPDSGDSPLHF